The 2 T cell receptor beta chains listed next were all sequenced from one sample in a study of T cells in localized non-small cell lung cancer. This table comes from immunoSEQ multiplex PCR, and its TCRdb copy is limited to in-frame clones, with some not included. The sample has roughly 35,000 clones; roughly 90% are singletons. The material sequenced was peripheral blood, taken before any cancer treatment. The receptors originated from a female donor at least 60 years old with stage I lung adenocarcinoma.

The chain has TRBV6-1 and TRBJ1-5; D gene unclear. The germline gives CDR1 MNHNS, CDR2 SASEGT. The V end lost 6 bases, the J end lost 0 bases, and 12 bases lay between the germline ends. The length of the CDR3 is 15 residues. This chain's CDR3 is CASRGGEVSNQPQHF. The CDR3 DNA reads as TGTGCCAGCAGGGGCGGAGAAGTTAGCAATCAGCCCCAGCATTTT.

The V call is TRBV5-4, the J call TRBJ2-2; D is tentatively TRBD1 or TRBD2 (5 bases each). Trimming removed 3 bases from V and 2 bases from J, with 11 bases in between. The CDR3 is made up of 15 amino acids. Germline loops: CDR1 SGHNT, CDR2 YYREEE (reference sequence). DNA of the CDR3: TGTGCCAGCAGCTCTGGGACCAGAAACACCGGGGAGCTGTTTTTT. Protein: CASSSGTRNTGELFF.